This T cell receptor (beta chain) emerged from a study of blood T cell repertoires in COVID-19. Study summary: The study drew acute and convalescent COVID-19 samples from the United States, Italy and Spain.

Using immunoSEQ multiplex PCR, the repertoire was profiled, and TCRdb retains in-frame clones only, with some absent. This table holds fewer than 250,000 clones, approximately 86% found once. Germline V lookup: CDR1 GTSNPN, CDR2 SVGIG (reference sequence). This CDR3 has 13 amino acids. V dropped 2 bases and J dropped 5 bases, with 12 bases sitting between them. The chain is built from TRBV30 and TRBJ1-1; D gene uncertain. Sequenced input: peripheral blood. The origin of this receptor is a middle-aged man with acute or convalescent COVID-19. CDR3 in DNA: TGTGCCTGGAGTCTCTCAGCGGGTACTGAAGCTTTCTTT. This translates into CAWSLSAGTEAFF.